This TCR beta chain emerged from a study of graft-versus-host responses after intestinal transplantation. Study information: Grafts that recipients had were multivisceral, liver-intestinal, or isolated intestinal transplants. Study results and caveats: GvH clones were identified in recipient marrow, with some first appearing in ileum or blood.

A few counts support this clone. Its specificity is unknown. The table came from immunoSEQ multiplex PCR; TCRdb's copy has only in-frame clones and leaves some out. The table includes some 97,000 clones, about 90% detected once. This receptor was taken from a human donor who was the organ donor for an intestinal transplant. The sample consisted of unstimulated CD4+ T cells sorted from spleen or lymph node cells, taken before transplant.

The chain's CDR3 is CAWRILQGSTPLHF. CDR3 nucleotides: TGTGCCTGGAGAATCTTGCAGGGGAGTACACCCCTCCACTTT. The chain has TRBV30 and TRBJ1-6, with D tentatively TRBD1 (6 bases). This CDR3 contains 14 residues. Trimming left V 3 bases short and J 11 bases short, with 17 bases between. From germline, CDR1 is GTSNPN and CDR2 SVGIG (reference sequence).